Listed here is a single TCR beta chain. What it recognizes is unknown. Researchers ran the assay at a deep level. The table came from immunoSEQ multiplex PCR; TCRdb's copy has only in-frame clones and leaves some out. Among 2 million to 3 million clones listed, roughly 93% were seen once. The sample comes from a study of shared clonotypes between healthy human individuals. Background on the study: CD8 memory received one plate per donor, CD8 naive two, CD4 memory three and CD4 naive three.

Notes on the study in general: What naive subsets generally showed was a larger estimated richness than memory subsets showed.

The source of this sequence is a man aged 18 to 35 in good health. Some clones in this sample may be carry-over from other donors' samples. Sequenced: naive CD4+ T cells from PBMCs. Subset denoted: CD45RA+ positively selected.

CDR3: CASGLALGTPIGTEAFF. The CDR3, as DNA: TGTGCTAGTGGTTTGGCTCTCGGGACACCAATTGGGACTGAAGCTTTCTTT. The chain employs TRBV12-5 and TRBJ1-1; possible D gene TRBD1, 6 bases. V gave up 1 base and J gave up 5 bases, with 20 bases separating them. This CDR3 is built from 17 residues. CDR1 and CDR2 from the germline V gene are LGHNT and FRNRAP.